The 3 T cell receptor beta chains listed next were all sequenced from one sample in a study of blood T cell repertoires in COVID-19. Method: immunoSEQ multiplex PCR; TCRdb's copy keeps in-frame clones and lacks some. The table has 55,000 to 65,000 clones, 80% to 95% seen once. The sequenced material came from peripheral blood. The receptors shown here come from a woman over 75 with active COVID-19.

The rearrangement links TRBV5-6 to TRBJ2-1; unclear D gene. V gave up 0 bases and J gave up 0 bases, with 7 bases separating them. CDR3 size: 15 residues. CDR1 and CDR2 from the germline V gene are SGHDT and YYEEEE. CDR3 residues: CASSLAGSSYNEQFF. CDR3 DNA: TGTGCCAGCAGCTTGGCAGGAAGCTCCTACAATGAGCAGTTCTTC.

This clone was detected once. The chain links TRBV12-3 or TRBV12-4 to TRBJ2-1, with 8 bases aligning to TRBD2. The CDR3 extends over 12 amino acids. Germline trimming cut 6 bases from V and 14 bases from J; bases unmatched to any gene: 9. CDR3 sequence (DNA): TGTGCCAGCAGCCGCAGCGGGAGTGGGGAGTTCTTC. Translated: CASSRSGSGEFF.

Here the CDR3 DNA reads TGTGCCAGCAGTCTGACAGCTCCCTACGAGCAGTACTTC. The encoded protein is CASSLTAPYEQYF. This chain links TRBV28 with TRBJ2-7; D perhaps matches TRBD1 (5 bases). CDR3 length: 13 amino acids. Germline V gene data show CDR1 as MDHEN and CDR2 as SYDVKM. V gave up 5 bases and J gave up 2 bases, with 10 bases separating them. The complete variable domain, with remaining parts taken from reference TRBV28 and TRBJ2-7, reads DVKVTQSSRYLVKRTGEKVFLECVQDMDHENMFWYRQDPGLGLRLIYFSYDVKMKEKGDIPEGYSVSREKKERFSLILESASTNQTSMYLCASSLTAPYEQYFGPGTRLTVT.